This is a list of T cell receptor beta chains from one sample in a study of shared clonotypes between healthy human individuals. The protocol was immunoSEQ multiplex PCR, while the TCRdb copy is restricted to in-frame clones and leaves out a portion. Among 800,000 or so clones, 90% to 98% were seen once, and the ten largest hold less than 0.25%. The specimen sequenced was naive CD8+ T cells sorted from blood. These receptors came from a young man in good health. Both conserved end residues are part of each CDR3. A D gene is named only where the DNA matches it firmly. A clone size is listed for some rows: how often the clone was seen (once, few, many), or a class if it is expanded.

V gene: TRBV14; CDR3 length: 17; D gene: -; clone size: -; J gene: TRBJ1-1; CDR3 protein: CASSPPIIGTANTEAFF; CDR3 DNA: TGTGCCAGCAGCCCACCAATAATAGGGACGGCGAACACTGAAGCTTTCTTT
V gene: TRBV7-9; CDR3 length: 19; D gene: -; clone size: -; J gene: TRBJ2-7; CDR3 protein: CASSLALGLGGLAAYEQYF; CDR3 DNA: TGTGCCAGCAGCTTAGCGTTAGGACTGGGGGGGCTAGCGGCCTACGAGCAGTACTTC
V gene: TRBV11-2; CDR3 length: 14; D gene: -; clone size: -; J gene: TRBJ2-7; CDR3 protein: CASSLEGASYEQYF; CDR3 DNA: TGTGCCAGCAGCTTAGAGGGGGCCTCCTACGAGCAGTACTTC
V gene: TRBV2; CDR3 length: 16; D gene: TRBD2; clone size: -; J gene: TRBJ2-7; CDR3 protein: CASRGLAGGSSYEQYF; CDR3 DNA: TGTGCCAGCAGGGGGTTAGCGGGAGGAAGCTCCTACGAGCAGTACTTC
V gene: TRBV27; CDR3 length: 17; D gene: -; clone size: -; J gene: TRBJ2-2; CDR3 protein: CASSYLTSISNTGELFF; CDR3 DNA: TGTGCCAGCAGTTACCTCACTAGCATCTCGAACACCGGGGAGCTGTTTTTT
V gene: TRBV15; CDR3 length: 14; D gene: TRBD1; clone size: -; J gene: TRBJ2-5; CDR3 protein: CATTGGGPSETQYF; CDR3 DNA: TGTGCCACCACAGGGGGCGGGCCAAGTGAGACCCAGTACTTC
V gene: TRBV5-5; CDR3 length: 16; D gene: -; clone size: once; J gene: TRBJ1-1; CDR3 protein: CASSWGSAAPYTEAFF; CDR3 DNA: TGTGCCAGCAGCTGGGGTTCTGCAGCGCCCTACACTGAAGCTTTCTTT
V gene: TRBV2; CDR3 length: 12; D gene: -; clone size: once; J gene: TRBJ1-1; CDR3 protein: CARPQGNTEAFF; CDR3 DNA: TGTGCCAGACCGCAGGGGAACACTGAAGCTTTCTTT
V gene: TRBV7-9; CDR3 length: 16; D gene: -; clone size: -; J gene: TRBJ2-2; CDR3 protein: CASITTAPPVSGELFF; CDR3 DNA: TGTGCCAGCATCACAACAGCTCCACCAGTCAGCGGGGAGCTGTTTTTT
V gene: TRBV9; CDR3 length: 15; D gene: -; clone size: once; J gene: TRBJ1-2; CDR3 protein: CASSVPTGTNYGYTF; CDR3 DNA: TGTGCCAGCAGCGTTCCAACAGGGACCAACTATGGCTACACCTTC
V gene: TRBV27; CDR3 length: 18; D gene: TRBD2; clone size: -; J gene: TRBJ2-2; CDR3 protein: CASSLDPLAGVHTGELFF; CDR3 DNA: TGTGCCAGCAGCCTAGACCCACTAGCGGGAGTGCACACCGGGGAGCTGTTTTTT
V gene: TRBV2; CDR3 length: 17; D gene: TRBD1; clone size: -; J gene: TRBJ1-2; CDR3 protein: CASSDGDRGNSNYGYTF; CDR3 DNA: TGTGCCAGCAGTGATGGGGACAGGGGCAATAGTAACTATGGCTACACCTTC
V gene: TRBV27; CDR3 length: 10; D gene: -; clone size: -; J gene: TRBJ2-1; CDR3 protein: CASGWAEQFF; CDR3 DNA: TGTGCCAGCGGGTGGGCGGAGCAGTTCTTC
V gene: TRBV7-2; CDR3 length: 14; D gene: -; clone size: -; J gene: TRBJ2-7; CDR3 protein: CASSLAWGSYEQYF; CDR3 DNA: TGTGCCAGCAGCTTAGCGTGGGGCTCCTACGAGCAGTACTTC
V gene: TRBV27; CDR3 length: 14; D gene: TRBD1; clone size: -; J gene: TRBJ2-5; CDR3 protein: CASSITTGSATQYF; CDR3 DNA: TGTGCCAGCAGCATAACGACAGGGTCGGCGACCCAGTACTTC
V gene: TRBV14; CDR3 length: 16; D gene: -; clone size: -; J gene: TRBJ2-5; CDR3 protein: CASSQEVSSFGETQYF; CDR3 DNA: TGTGCCAGCAGCCAAGAAGTCTCGAGTTTCGGGGAGACCCAGTACTTC
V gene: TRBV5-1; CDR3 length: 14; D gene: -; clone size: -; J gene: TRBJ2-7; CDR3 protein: CASSSGTANYEQYF; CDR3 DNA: TGCGCCAGCAGTTCCGGGACGGCGAACTACGAGCAGTACTTC
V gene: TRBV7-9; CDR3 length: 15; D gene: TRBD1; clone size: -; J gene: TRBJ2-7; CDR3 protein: CASSSATGQFYEQYF; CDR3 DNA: TGTGCCAGCAGCTCGGCCACGGGACAGTTCTACGAGCAGTACTTC
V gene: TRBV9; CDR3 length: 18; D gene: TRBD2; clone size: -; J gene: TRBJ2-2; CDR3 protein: CASSVPGTSGRAAGELFF; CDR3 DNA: TGTGCCAGCAGCGTTCCCGGGACTAGCGGGAGGGCCGCCGGGGAGCTGTTTTTT
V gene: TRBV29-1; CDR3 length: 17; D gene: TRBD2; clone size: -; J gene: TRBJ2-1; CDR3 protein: CSGGRSRAGASHNEQFF; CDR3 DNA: TGCAGCGGGGGGCGGTCTCGAGCGGGAGCCTCCCACAATGAGCAGTTCTTC
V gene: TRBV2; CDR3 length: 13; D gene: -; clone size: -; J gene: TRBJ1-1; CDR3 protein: CASSAGAGTEAFF; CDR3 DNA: TGTGCCAGCAGTGCAGGGGCGGGGACTGAAGCTTTCTTT
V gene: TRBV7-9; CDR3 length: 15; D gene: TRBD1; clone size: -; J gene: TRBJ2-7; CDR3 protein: CASSLEGTETYEQYF; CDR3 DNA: TGTGCCAGCAGCTTAGAAGGGACAGAGACCTACGAGCAGTACTTC
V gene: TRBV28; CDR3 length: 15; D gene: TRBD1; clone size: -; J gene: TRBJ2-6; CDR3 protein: CASSNRGAGANVLTF; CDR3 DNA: TGTGCCAGCAGCAACAGGGGCGCTGGGGCCAACGTCCTGACTTTC
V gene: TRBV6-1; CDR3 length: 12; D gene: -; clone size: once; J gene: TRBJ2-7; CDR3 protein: CASSGGHHEQYF; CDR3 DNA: TGTGCCAGCAGTGGCGGACACCACGAGCAGTACTTC
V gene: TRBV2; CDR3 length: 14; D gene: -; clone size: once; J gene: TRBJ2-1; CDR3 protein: CASSEAGGYNEQFF; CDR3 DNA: TGTGCCAGCAGTGAAGCCGGCGGTTACAATGAGCAGTTCTTC
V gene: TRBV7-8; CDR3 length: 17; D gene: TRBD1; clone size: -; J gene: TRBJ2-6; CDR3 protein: CASSLWDTGAGANVLTF; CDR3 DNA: TGTGCCAGCAGCTTATGGGACACAGGGGCTGGGGCCAACGTCCTGACTTTC
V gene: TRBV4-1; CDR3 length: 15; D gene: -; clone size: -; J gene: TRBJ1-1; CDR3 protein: CASSRLTGQNTEAFF; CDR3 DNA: TGCGCCAGCAGCCGACTGACAGGCCAGAACACTGAAGCTTTCTTT
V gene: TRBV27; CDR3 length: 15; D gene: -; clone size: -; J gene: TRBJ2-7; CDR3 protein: CASSATRGSTYEQYF; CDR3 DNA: TGTGCCAGCAGTGCAACCAGGGGTTCCACCTACGAGCAGTACTTC
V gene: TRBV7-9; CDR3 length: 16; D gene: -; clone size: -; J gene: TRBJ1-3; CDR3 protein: CASSLGKVSSGNTIYF; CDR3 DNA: TGTGCCAGCAGCTTAGGTAAAGTCAGCTCTGGAAACACCATATATTTT
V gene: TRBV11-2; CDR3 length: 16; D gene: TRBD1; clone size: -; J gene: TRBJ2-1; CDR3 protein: CASSSRTGGGGNEQFF; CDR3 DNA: TGTGCCAGCAGCTCAAGGACAGGGGGCGGGGGCAATGAGCAGTTCTTC
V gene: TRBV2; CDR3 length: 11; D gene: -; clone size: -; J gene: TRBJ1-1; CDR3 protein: CATRVNTEAFF; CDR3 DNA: TGTGCCACAAGGGTAAACACTGAAGCTTTCTTT
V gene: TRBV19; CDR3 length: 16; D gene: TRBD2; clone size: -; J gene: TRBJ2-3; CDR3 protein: CASSIPAGGPEDTQYF; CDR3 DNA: TGTGCCAGTAGTATTCCAGCGGGAGGGCCGGAAGATACGCAGTATTTT
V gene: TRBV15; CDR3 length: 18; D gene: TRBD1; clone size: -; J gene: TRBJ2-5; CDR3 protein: CATSRRTGGAILQETQYF; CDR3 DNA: TGTGCCACCAGCAGAAGGACAGGGGGCGCGATCCTCCAAGAGACCCAGTACTTC
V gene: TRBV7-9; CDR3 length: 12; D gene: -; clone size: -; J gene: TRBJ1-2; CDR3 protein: CASSLAQGGYTF; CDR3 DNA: TGTGCCAGCAGCTTAGCACAGGGTGGCTACACCTTC
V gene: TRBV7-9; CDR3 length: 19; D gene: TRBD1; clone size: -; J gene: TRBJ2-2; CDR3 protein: CASSSRDRGRSEGTGELFF; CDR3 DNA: TGTGCCAGCAGCTCCCGGGACAGGGGGCGAAGTGAGGGCACCGGGGAGCTGTTTTTT
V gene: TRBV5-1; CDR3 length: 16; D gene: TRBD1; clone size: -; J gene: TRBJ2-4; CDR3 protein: CASSQGQGAAKNIQYF; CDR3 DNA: TGCGCCAGCAGCCAGGGACAGGGTGCAGCCAAAAACATTCAGTACTTC
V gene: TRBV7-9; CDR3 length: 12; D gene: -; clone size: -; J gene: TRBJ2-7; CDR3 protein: CASSLGQLGQYF; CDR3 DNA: TGTGCCAGCAGCTTGGGACAACTCGGGCAGTACTTC
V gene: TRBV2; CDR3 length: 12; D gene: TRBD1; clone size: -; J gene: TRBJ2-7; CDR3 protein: CASRDSRYEQYF; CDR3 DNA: TGTGCCAGCCGGGACAGCCGATACGAGCAGTACTTC
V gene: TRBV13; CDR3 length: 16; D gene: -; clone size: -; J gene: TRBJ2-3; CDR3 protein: CASSLVGQSSTDTQYF; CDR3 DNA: TGTGCCAGCAGCTTAGTAGGGCAGTCTAGCACAGATACGCAGTATTTT
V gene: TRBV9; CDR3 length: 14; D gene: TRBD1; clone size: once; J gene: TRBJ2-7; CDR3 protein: CASSVGQRTYEQYF; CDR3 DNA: TGTGCCAGCAGCGTGGGACAGAGAACATACGAGCAGTACTTC
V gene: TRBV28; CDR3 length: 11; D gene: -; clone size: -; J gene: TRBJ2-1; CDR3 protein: CASSSLSEQFF; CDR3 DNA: TGTGCCAGCAGTAGCCTCTCAGAGCAGTTCTTC
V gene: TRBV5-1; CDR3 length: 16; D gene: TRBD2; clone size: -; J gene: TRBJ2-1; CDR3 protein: CASSLGLAGRDNEQFF; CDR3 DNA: TGCGCCAGCAGCTTGGGACTAGCGGGACGGGACAATGAGCAGTTCTTC